One and the same sample provided the 16 T cell receptor beta chains below, sequenced in a study of PD-1 blockade in classical Hodgkin lymphoma. Indicated time point: cycle 4 day 1 (C4D1), after more than 5 weeks of nivolumab. Following autologous stem cell transplantation, relapse occurred in every patient, and exposure to brentuximab vedotin varied. Purified CD4+ T cells were obtained from thawed PBMCs through magnetic negative selection. The protocol was immunoSEQ multiplex PCR, while the TCRdb copy is restricted to in-frame clones and leaves out a portion. The table shows 15,000 to 20,000 clones, with roughly 85% occurring only once. Specimen: CD4+ T cells from blood, collected before the fourth cycle of nivolumab. These receptors all stem from a human donor with classical Hodgkin lymphoma.

This clone was recorded once. The chain recombines TRBV7-9 with TRBJ2-1, with D possibly matching TRBD2 (6 bases). CDR1 SEHNR and CDR2 FQNEAQ come from the germline V gene (reference sequence). V dropped 5 bases and J dropped 3 bases, with 11 bases sitting between them. This CDR3 contains 14 residues. The CDR3 coding sequence is TGTGCCAGCAGCAGGGGAGGCGACTACAATGAGCAGTTCTTC. Residues: CASSRGGDYNEQFF. Complete variable domain (other parts from reference TRBV7-9 and TRBJ2-1): DTGVSQNPRHKITKRGQNVTFRCDPISEHNRLYWYRQTLGQGPEFLTYFQNEAQLEKSRLLSDRFSAERPKGSFSTLEIQRTEQGDSAMYLCASSRGGDYNEQFFGPGTRLTVL.

In its sample, this clone was seen once. The J gene is TRBJ2-1, the V gene TRBV28; 8 bases agree with TRBD2. This CDR3 spans 16 amino acids. The junction had 11 bases not matched to a gene; V was cut back by 4 bases and J by 6 bases. Germline CDR1 MDHEN, CDR2 SYDVKM. Here the CDR3 reads CASSSPSGPNRNEQFF. The CDR3 bases are TGTGCCAGCAGTTCTCCTAGCGGGCCCAACCGCAATGAGCAGTTCTTC.

The chain carries TRBV6-6 and TRBJ1-2; D not certain. CDR3 length equals 14 residues. The germline V gene has CDR1 MNHNY and CDR2 SVGAGI (reference sequence). V lost 0 bases, J lost 7 bases, and 12 bases lay in between. DNA for the CDR3: TGTGCCAGCAGTTACTCGCGGCAGGATTCTGGCTACACCTTC. This codes for CASSYSRQDSGYTF.

This clone has a single count. The chain uses TRBV29-1 and TRBJ1-2, with 8 nucleotides matching TRBD1. The V gene end was trimmed by 2 bases and the J gene end by 3 bases; junction bases not matched to a gene: 2. Germline-derived CDR1 and CDR2 are SQVTM and ANQGSEA. This CDR3 is built from 13 residues. CDR3 coding DNA: TGCAGCGTTGAAAACAGGGGGGACTATGGCTACACCTTC. Translating it yields CSVENRGDYGYTF.

CDR3 amino acids: CASSVENQPQHF. The CDR3 nucleotides are TGTGCCAGCAGTGTAGAAAATCAGCCCCAGCATTTT. The genes are TRBV6-1 and TRBJ1-5, with no clear D. V lost 4 bases and J 4 bases, leaving 5 bases between the germline ends. The CDR3 consists of 12 residues. Per germline, CDR1 MNHNS and CDR2 SASEGT.

The chain combines TRBV7-2 with TRBJ1-2; 7 bases fit TRBD1. This CDR3 region has 15 residues. V shed 5 bases and J 4 bases; nucleotides not matched to a gene: 10. CDR1 and CDR2 from the germline V gene are SGHTA and FQGNSA. This CDR3 reads CASSTGQAESYGYTF. For the CDR3, the DNA is TGTGCCAGCAGCACAGGACAGGCGGAGTCCTATGGCTACACCTTC.

This clone occurred once. V usage is TRBV6-5 and J usage is TRBJ2-3; D may match TRBD1 or TRBD2 (5 bases each). Trimming stripped 8 bases from V and 0 bases from J, with 9 bases between. Germline V CDR1 and CDR2: MNHEY, SVGAGI. CDR3 length: 13 amino acids. In DNA form, the CDR3 reads TGTGCCAGCGGGGGTAGGAGCACAGATACGCAGTATTTT. Its protein is CASGGRSTDTQYF.

The chain joins TRBV19 to TRBJ1-1; D is undetermined. CDR1 and CDR2 (germline): LNHDA, SQIVND (reference sequence). The CDR3 loop spans 14 amino acids. V was trimmed by 3 bases and J by 9 bases, leaving 17 bases between them. The CDR3 nucleotides are TGTGCCAGTAGTATCAGTTACGGGGAATATAAAGCTTTCTTT. Translating gives CASSISYGEYKAFF.

The chain couples TRBV6-5 to TRBJ2-7; the D gene is possibly TRBD2 (7 bases). The CDR3 spans 16 residues. The V and J ends lost 1 base and 6 bases respectively, with 19 bases between them. Germline CDR1 and CDR2: MNHEY and SVGAGI. The CDR3 DNA follows: TGTGCCAGCAGTTACTGGGGGACTATGGGGGCACCCGAGCAGTACTTC. Translation gives CASSYWGTMGAPEQYF.

This chain's CDR3 is CASSLPGAGGYEQYF. CDR3 nucleotides: TGTGCCAGCAGCTTACCGGGAGCGGGAGGCTACGAGCAGTACTTC. The rearrangement uses TRBV7-9 and TRBJ2-7; 9 bases are a match to TRBD2. The trim removed 2 bases at V and 3 bases at J, leaving 5 bases unmatched. The CDR3 spans 15 residues. CDR1 and CDR2 (germline): SEHNR, FQNEAQ (reference sequence). The complete variable domain, with remaining parts taken from reference TRBV7-9 and TRBJ2-7, reads DTGVSQNPRHKITKRGQNVTFRCDPISEHNRLYWYRQTLGQGPEFLTYFQNEAQLEKSRLLSDRFSAERPKGSFSTLEIQRTEQGDSAMYLCASSLPGAGGYEQYFGPGTRLTVT.

The V gene is TRBV27, the J gene TRBJ2-2, with 7 nucleotides matching TRBD2. V lost 3 bases and J lost 7; bases outside the gene matches: 5. The CDR3 totals 14 residues. Germline assignment: CDR1 MNHEY and CDR2 SMNVEV (reference sequence). CDR3 residues: CASSFRGEGGELFF. For the CDR3, the DNA is TGTGCCAGCAGTTTCCGGGGGGAAGGCGGGGAGCTGTTTTTT.

This chain connects TRBV7-2 to TRBJ2-3, with D unresolved. The V gene's germline CDR1 is SGHTA and CDR2 FQGNSA. This CDR3 is built from 13 residues. The V end was cut by 3 bases, the J end by 4 bases, with 8 bases between. The CDR3 sequence: CASSLYSSDTQYF. Here the CDR3 DNA reads TGTGCCAGCAGCTTGTATTCGTCAGATACGCAGTATTTT. Full variable domain (missing parts from reference TRBV7-2 and TRBJ2-3): GAGVSQSPSNKVTEKGKDVELRCDPISGHTALYWYRQSLGQGLEFLIYFQGNSAPDKSGLPSDRFSAERTGGSVSTLTIQRTQQEDSAVYLCASSLYSSDTQYFGPGTRLTVL.

This clone was seen only once. The chain employs TRBV5-1 and TRBJ1-3, with D perhaps matching TRBD1 (5 bases). The germline V gene encodes CDR1 SGHRS and CDR2 YFSETQ. With 1 base removed from V and 2 bases from J, the gap between germline ends came to 10 bases. This CDR3 region has 15 residues. This CDR3 is CASSLNRDPGNTIYF. In DNA, the CDR3 is TGCGCCAGCAGCTTGAATCGGGACCCTGGAAACACCATATATTTT.

This clone was recorded once. The chain is built from TRBV25-1 and TRBJ2-2, with 7 bases matching TRBD2. Germline trimming cut 3 bases from V and 5 bases from J; bases unmatched to any gene: 9. Germline CDR1 reads MGHDK; CDR2 reads SYGVNS. There are 16 residues in the CDR3. DNA for the CDR3: TGTGCCAGCAGTGATTGGGCGGGAGTAGGGACCGGGGAGCTGTTTTTT. Its protein product is CASSDWAGVGTGELFF. The whole variable domain, filled in from reference TRBV25-1 and TRBJ2-2, reads EADIYQTPRYLVIGTGKKITLECSQTMGHDKMYWYQQDPGMELHLIHYSYGVNSTEKGDLSSESTVSRIRTEHFPLTLESARPSHTSQYLCASSDWAGVGTGELFFGEGSRLTVL.

The CDR3 DNA follows: TGTGCCAGTACCCGGGACAGGGCTGGGGCCAACGTCCTGACTTTC. The encoded protein is CASTRDRAGANVLTF. J is TRBJ2-6 and V is TRBV19, with 9 bases lining up with TRBD1. Germline V gives CDR1 LNHDA, CDR2 SQIVND (reference sequence). The V gene end was trimmed by 7 bases and the J gene end by 2 bases; junction bases not matched to a gene: 3. CDR3 length: 15 amino acids.

The rearrangement joins TRBV28 to TRBJ2-7, with a tentative D call TRBD2 (5 bases). Germline CDR1 MDHEN, CDR2 SYDVKM. V shed 2 bases and J shed 5 bases, with 19 bases lying between them. The CDR3 has 16 amino acids. The CDR3 DNA reads TGTGCCAGCAGTTTAGAGTTTGTGGGAGTTAGCGACGAGCAGTACTTC. Translated, it gives CASSLEFVGVSDEQYF.